These 28 T cell receptor beta chains originate from one sample sequenced in a study of metastatic and nonmetastatic thyroid tumors. Before thyroid surgery, none of the patients had received any treatment. TCRdb re-called clones via MiXCR from the PCR reads. The table records around 34,000 clones, 15% to 20% of them present only once. Sequenced input: blood. The source is a female donor with papillary thyroid cancer or a benign thyroid nodule (not recorded which). Some clones in this sample may be carry-over from other donors' samples.

The chain couples TRBV5-1 to TRBJ1-1; D might be TRBD1 (6 bases). Germline CDR1 and CDR2: SGHRS and YFSETQ. The CDR3 runs to 12 residues. V was cut by 7 bases and J by 0 bases, with 7 bases left in between. The chain's CDR3 is CASGQMNTEAFF. DNA of the CDR3: TGCGCCAGCGGACAGATGAACACTGAAGCTTTCTTT. Together with reference TRBV5-1 and TRBJ1-1, the CDR3 gives the full variable domain: KAGVTQTPRYLIKTRGQQVTLSCSPISGHRSVSWYQQTPGQGLQFLFEYFSETQRNKGNFPGRFSGRQFSNSRSEMNVSTLELGDSALYLCASGQMNTEAFFGQGTRLTVV.

This clone has at least ten counts. The rearrangement links TRBV2 to TRBJ2-7; 16 bases agree with TRBD2. CDR3 length equals 18 residues. Germline V gene data show CDR1 as SNHLY and CDR2 as FYNNEI. After removal of 5 bases from V and 2 bases from J, the junction contained 9 bases not matched to a gene. As DNA, the CDR3 is TGTGCCAGCAGTCCGGGACTAGCGGGAGGGCCGGGGACCTACGAGCAGTACTTC. Amino acids: CASSPGLAGGPGTYEQYF.

This clone was counted a few times. The junction departs from the called germline gene at one end, perhaps through a read error. Other DNA sequences in the same sample also yield this CDR3. The chain uses TRBV11-1 and TRBJ2-5, with 14 nucleotides matching TRBD2. This CDR3 is 19 amino acids long. CDR1 SGHAT and CDR2 FQDESV come from the germline V gene (reference sequence). The CDR3 loop is CASSIQEGTSGSVRETQYF. CDR3 nucleotide sequence: TGTGCCAGCAGCATACAGGAGGGGACTAGCGGGAGTGTGCGGGAGACCCAATACTTC.

The rearrangement uses TRBV6-2 or TRBV6-3 and TRBJ1-2; D is uncertain. The V end was cut by 0 bases, the J end by 4 bases, with 12 bases between. Germline V CDR1 and CDR2: MNHEY, SVGEGT. This CDR3 has 15 amino acids. As DNA, the CDR3 is TGTGCCAGCAGTTACTCTGTGGAGGTGGTCTATGGCTACACCTTC. It specifies CASSYSVEVVYGYTF.

Relative to its sample, this clone is medium-sized. The V gene is TRBV24-1, the J gene TRBJ2-1; TRBD1 matches at 11 bases. V lost 3 bases and J lost 3; bases outside the gene matches: 3. Germline V gene lookup returns CDR1 KGHDR and CDR2 SFDVKD. The CDR3 spans 16 residues. The CDR3 reads CATSDLGTGGYNEQFF. The CDR3 DNA is TGTGCCACCAGTGATCTCGGGACAGGGGGCTACAATGAGCAGTTCTTC.

The chain joins TRBV5-6 to TRBJ2-1; D gene ambiguous. CDR1 is SGHDT, CDR2 YYEEEE, per germline. With 2 bases removed from V and 8 bases from J, the gap between germline ends came to 11 bases. This CDR3 is built from 13 residues. The CDR3, as DNA: TGTGCCAGCAGCTTAAGCCTAGTTCATGAGCAGTTCTTC. This gives the protein CASSLSLVHEQFF.

This clone was detected many times. DNA of the CDR3: TGTGCCAGCGGACTTGGGGCGAACACCGGGGAGCTGTTTTTT. It is translated as CASGLGANTGELFF. The chain couples TRBV11-2 to TRBJ2-2; D possibly corresponds to TRBD2 (5 bases). V lost 8 bases, J lost 0 bases, and 10 bases lay in between. This CDR3 contains 14 residues. The germline V gene encodes CDR1 SGHAT and CDR2 FQNNGV.

In this sample, this clone turned up many times. The chain employs TRBV15 and TRBJ1-2; 8 nucleotides line up with TRBD1. This CDR3 has 13 residues. V dropped 4 bases and J dropped 5; count of bases not matched to a gene: 3. The germline V gene encodes CDR1 LNHNV and CDR2 YYDKDF (reference sequence). The CDR3: CATSTGQGYGYTF. The CDR3 DNA follows: TGTGCCACCAGCACTGGACAGGGTTATGGCTACACCTTC.

This clone was seen at least ten times. The chain couples TRBV6-5 to TRBJ1-1; D gene ambiguous. The V gene lost 0 bases and the J gene lost 8 bases, with 7 bases spanning the gap. CDR1 is MNHEY, CDR2 SVGAGI, per germline. The length of the CDR3 is 12 residues. CDR3 coding DNA: TGTGCCAGCAGTTACTCGGGGTCCGAAGCTTTCTTT. It specifies CASSYSGSEAFF.

The table lists this clone with many counts. This rearrangement joins TRBV20-1 to TRBJ1-2; tentatively, D is TRBD1 (5 bases). CDR3 length: 15 residues. Germline assignment: CDR1 DFQATT and CDR2 SNEGSKA (reference sequence). Trimming removed 0 bases from V and 1 base from J, with 12 bases in between. Written as DNA, the CDR3 is TGCAGTGCTAGAGATCCCCTGGGGGGTAACTATGGCTACACCTTC. It translates to CSARDPLGGNYGYTF.

This clone appeared many times. This chain joins TRBV12-3 or TRBV12-4 and TRBJ1-1, with D unclear. The CDR3 is 12 residues long. The V end was cut by 6 bases, the J end by 5 bases, with 10 bases between. CDR3 sequence: CASSLLGTEAFF. CDR3 DNA: TGTGCCAGCAGCCTCTTAGGAACTGAAGCTTTCTTT.

This clone was detected ten times or more. The chain couples TRBV10-1 to TRBJ2-1, with a weak D call TRBD1 (5 bases). Germline CDR1 reads WNHNN; CDR2 reads SYGVQD (reference sequence). This CDR3 contains 14 residues. Trimming shortened V by 0 bases and J by 7 bases, and 10 bases separated the two germline ends. The CDR3 is CASSESIGANEQFF. The CDR3 bases are TGCGCCAGCAGTGAGTCGATAGGGGCGAATGAGCAGTTCTTC.

This clone is medium-sized by share. The rearrangement uses TRBV6-1 and TRBJ2-7, with D tentatively TRBD1 or TRBD2 (6 bases each). From germline, CDR1 is MNHNS and CDR2 SASEGT. V shed 1 base and J shed 3 bases, with 10 bases lying between them. There are 14 residues in the CDR3. DNA for the CDR3: TGTGCCAGCAGTGAAGGGGGGGACAACTACGAGCAGTACTTC. It codes for CASSEGGDNYEQYF.

For this clone: No conserved phenylalanine or tryptophan is present at the end of the CDR3, so a read error is the likely explanation. No DNA is shown, since the ends of the CDR3 on it are uncertain; the CDR3 is the one TCRdb lists. The chain employs TRBV6-5 and TRBJ2-7. Germline CDR1 reads MNHEY; CDR2 reads SVGAGI. The CDR3 adds up to 8 amino acids, both ends counted. This chain's CDR3 is CASSDSSR.

By share of the sample, this clone is medium-sized. The V gene is TRBV6-1, the J gene TRBJ1-3; D gene unclear. The V gene's germline CDR1 is MNHNS and CDR2 SASEGT. This CDR3 is 14 amino acids long. V was trimmed by 6 bases and J by 0 bases, leaving 9 bases between them. CDR3 sequence: CASRPGSSGNTIYF. The CDR3 nucleotides read TGTGCCAGCAGACCGGGAAGCTCTGGAAACACCATATATTTT.

This clone came up many times. This chain joins TRBV6-1 and TRBJ1-2; perhaps TRBD1 as D (6 bases). Trimming took 7 bases from V and 2 from J, leaving 17 bases between them. CDR3 length: 15 residues. CDR1 is MNHNS, CDR2 SASEGT, per germline. Written as DNA, the CDR3 is TGTGCCAGCACAGGGGCCTGGGGGCTAAACTATGGCTACACCTTC. The encoded protein is CASTGAWGLNYGYTF.

V and J are TRBV29-1 and TRBJ2-7; the D gene is possibly TRBD1 (5 bases). Germline CDR1 SQVTM, CDR2 ANQGSEA. Trimming pared 8 bases from V and 2 bases from J, leaving 16 bases between. There are 13 residues in the CDR3. The CDR3 loop is CSFGHCPAYEQYF. CDR3 nucleotides: TGCAGCTTTGGACACTGTCCGGCCTACGAGCAGTACTTC.

This clone was found many times. The chain uses TRBV6-1 and TRBJ1-5; the D gene is possibly TRBD1 (6 bases). CDR1 MNHNS and CDR2 SASEGT come from the germline V gene. CDR3 length: 13 residues. Trimming removed 7 bases from V and 4 bases from J, with 11 bases in between. The CDR3 here is CASIGQPNQPQHF. The CDR3 coding sequence is TGTGCCAGCATTGGACAGCCAAATCAGCCCCAGCATTTT.

Within the sample, this clone is medium-sized. The chain uses TRBV28 and TRBJ2-1; 12 positions agree with TRBD2. CDR3 size: 19 residues. V trimming: 6 bases; J trimming: 0 bases; junction bases outside the gene matches: 12. The germline V gene has CDR1 MDHEN and CDR2 SYDVKM. DNA for the CDR3: TGTGCCAGCAGACCACCGGGACTAGCGGGTAGGAGCTCCTACAATGAGCAGTTCTTC. As protein: CASRPPGLAGRSSYNEQFF.

This clone has ten or more counts. This could be a read error, since a much larger clone is one nucleotide away. The identical CDR3 is also encoded by other nucleotide sequences in the sample. The chain combines TRBV28 with TRBJ2-7, with D possibly being TRBD1 (5 bases). CDR1 is MDHEN, CDR2 SYDVKM, per germline. The CDR3 runs 13 residues. DNA for the CDR3: TGCGCCAGCAAGCTCGACAGTTCCTACGAGCAGTACTTC. Its protein is CASKLDSSYEQYF.

Ten or more counts support this clone. V gene TRBV29-1 combines with J gene TRBJ2-1; 15 bases align to TRBD2. Germline V lookup: CDR1 SQVTM, CDR2 ANQGSEA. V dropped 4 bases and J dropped 9; count of bases not matched to a gene: 7. The CDR3 sequence is 15 residues long. Here the CDR3 reads CSVVGTSGRRAEQFF. Written as DNA, the CDR3 is TGCAGCGTTGTCGGGACTAGCGGGAGGAGGGCTGAGCAGTTCTTC.

There are many counts of this clone. The chain employs TRBV18 and TRBJ2-1; D is unclear. The CDR3 totals 13 residues. In germline, CDR1 is KGHSH, CDR2 LQKENI. Trimming cost V 3 bases and J 5 bases, with 8 bases left between them. The CDR3, as DNA: TGTGCCAGCTCACCTCCGACGCACAATGAGCAGTTCTTC. Translated: CASSPPTHNEQFF.

This clone occurred a few times. One junction end does not reproduce the germline sequence, and a read error may be involved. DNA for the CDR3: TGTGCCAGCAGTTATATCGGGGGCTCTGGAAACACAATATATTTT. It yields the protein CASSYIGGSGNTIYF. The rearrangement uses TRBV6-5 and TRBJ1-3, with D possibly matching TRBD1 (6 bases). Germline CDR1 reads MNHEY; CDR2 reads SVGAGI. The CDR3 is 15 residues long.

This clone was seen many times. This chain uses TRBV6-4 with TRBJ2-1; TRBD2 agrees at 14 bases. CDR1 is MRHNA and CDR2 is SNTAGT in the germline V gene. V lost 2 bases, J lost 10 bases, and 10 bases stayed unmatched. This CDR3 has 17 residues. DNA of the CDR3: TGTGCCAGCAGTGACCCCAGACTAGCGGGAGGGCCGGTAGAGCAGTTCTTC. Translating it yields CASSDPRLAGGPVEQFF.

This clone has ten or more counts. The chain employs TRBV6-1 and TRBJ2-7, with 10 bases identical to TRBD2. Germline lookup yields CDR1 MNHNS and CDR2 SASEGT. The CDR3 is made up of 15 amino acids. The trim removed 8 bases at V and 2 bases at J, leaving 9 bases unmatched. CDR3 sequence: CASHPIAGGTYEQYF. The CDR3 region has the DNA TGTGCCAGCCATCCGATAGCGGGAGGAACCTACGAGCAGTACTTC.

The J gene is TRBJ2-7, the V gene TRBV6-2 or TRBV6-3, with 7 bases matching TRBD2. V was clipped by 5 bases and J by 0 bases; unmatched bases: 22. There are 20 residues in the CDR3. Germline assignment: CDR1 MNHEY and CDR2 SVGEGT. The CDR3 loop is CASSPSSGTLIGGFSYEQYF. CDR3 in DNA: TGTGCCAGCAGTCCTAGCAGCGGGACCCTAATTGGCGGCTTCTCCTACGAGCAGTACTTC.

This clone was seen at least ten times. The chain uses TRBV20-1 and TRBJ1-2; D is unclear. Germline-derived CDR1 and CDR2 are DFQATT and SNEGSKA (reference sequence). CDR3 size: 13 residues. The germline V and J ends were trimmed by 1 base and 2 bases, with 8 bases remaining between them. The CDR3 DNA reads as TGCAGTGCTAGAGTGGGAGGAAACTATGGCTACACCTTC. Protein: CSARVGGNYGYTF.

This clone was counted ten times or more. This chain uses TRBV7-3 with TRBJ1-2, with 11 bases aligning to TRBD1. Germline assignment: CDR1 SGHTA and CDR2 FQGTGA. This CDR3 contains 15 residues. Trimming at V came to 0 bases and at J to 6 bases, leaving 3 bases not matched to a gene. The CDR3 nucleotides read TGTGCCAGCAGCTTAACGGGACAGGGGGGAAATGGCTACACCTTC. Protein: CASSLTGQGGNGYTF.